These 27 T cell receptor beta chains came from one sample sequenced in a study of shared clonotypes between healthy human individuals. Here immunoSEQ multiplex PCR was the method, and the copy in TCRdb shows in-frame clones only, minus some. The table has under 750,000 clones, over 60% seen once. Sequenced sample: memory CD4+ T cells sorted from blood. The subset here: CD45RA-negative fraction. The source of these receptors is a woman aged 25-40 years in good health.

At least ten counts were recorded for this clone. In the same sample, other DNA sequences code for this CDR3. The chain recombines TRBV6-5 with TRBJ2-7; 7 bases are a match to TRBD2. Germline lookup yields CDR1 MNHEY and CDR2 SVGAGI. V lost 0 bases, J lost 3 bases, and 5 bases stayed unmatched. The CDR3 extends over 15 amino acids. The CDR3 bases are TGTGCCAGCAGTTACTCGATCGCGGGAGACTACGAGCAGTACTTC. Residues: CASSYSIAGDYEQYF.

V is TRBV21-1 and J is TRBJ2-7. TRBV21-1 is a listed pseudogene. The CDR3 runs to 14 residues. The CDR3 DNA follows: TGTGCCAGCAGCAAAGAGGGGGGAACCTACGAGCAGTACTTC. Its protein is CASSKEGGTYEQYF.

V and J are TRBV14 and TRBJ2-6, with TRBD1 matching over 7 bases. This CDR3 is built from 15 residues. The J segment lost 4 bases and the V segment lost 4 bases, leaving 4 bases of the junction unmatched. Looked up from germline, CDR1 is SGHDN and CDR2 is FVKESK. The DNA for the CDR3 is TGTGCCAGCAGCCCGACAGGGACCGGGGCCAACGTCCTGACTTTC. This translates into CASSPTGTGANVLTF.

The CDR3 DNA sequence: TGTGCCAGCTCCCTCAGAGAGAACGTTGGAACTGGGGCCAACGTCCTGACTTTC. It codes for CASSLRENVGTGANVLTF. The chain couples TRBV18 to TRBJ2-6, with D hard to call. The germline V gene has CDR1 KGHSH and CDR2 LQKENI. The CDR3 is 18 residues long. With 6 bases removed from V and 2 bases from J, the gap between germline ends came to 20 bases. Using reference TRBV18 and TRBJ2-6 for the parts outside the CDR3, the full variable domain is NAGVMQNPRHLVRRRGQEARLRCSPMKGHSHVYWYRQLPEEGLKFMVYLQKENIIDESGMPKERFSAEFPKEGPSILRIQQVVRGDSAAYFCASSLRENVGTGANVLTFGAGSRLTVL.

The V gene is TRBV4-1, the J gene TRBJ2-2; 16 bases agree with TRBD2. CDR3 length: 21 residues. The V gene's germline CDR1 is MGHRA and CDR2 YSYEKL. V shed 4 bases, J shed 5 bases, and the junction held 16 bases outside the gene matches. The DNA for the CDR3 is TGCGCCAGCAGCCTTTTATCACAGGGACTAGCGGGAGGGCCGGTTACCGGGGAGCTGTTTTTT. Residues: CASSLLSQGLAGGPVTGELFF.

This chain's CDR3 is CASSRTGEGSYNEQFF. The CDR3 DNA sequence: TGTGCCAGCAGCCGGACAGGGGAGGGCTCCTACAATGAGCAGTTCTTC. V is TRBV6-4 and J is TRBJ2-1; the match to TRBD1 covers 9 bases. The CDR3 consists of 16 residues. Trimming took 6 bases from V and 0 from J; bases not matched to a gene: 6. Per the germline V gene, CDR1 is MRHNA and CDR2 is SNTAGT.

CDR3 DNA sequence: TGTGCCAGTAGCACCGCTGGGGCCAACGTCCTGACTTTC. The encoded protein is CASSTAGANVLTF. The chain uses TRBV19 and TRBJ2-6; D remains ambiguous. CDR1 is LNHDA and CDR2 is SQIVND in the germline V gene (reference sequence). With 6 bases removed from V and 2 bases from J, the gap between germline ends came to 5 bases. This CDR3 spans 13 amino acids. The full variable domain, completed using reference TRBV19 and TRBJ2-6, is DGGITQSPKYLFRKEGQNVTLSCEQNLNHDAMYWYRQDPGQGLRLIYYSQIVNDFQKGDIAEGYSVSREKKESFPLTVTSAQKNPTAFYLCASSTAGANVLTFGAGSRLTVL.

This clone was seen at least ten times. The chain combines TRBV7-2 with TRBJ2-7; 12 bases map to TRBD2. The germline CDR1 and CDR2 sequences are SGHTA and FQGNSA. Germline trimming cut 5 bases from V and 3 bases from J; bases unmatched to any gene: 5. The CDR3 is 15 amino acids. The CDR3 bases are TGTGCCAGCAGCCCACTAGCGGGAGGCCACTACGAGCAGTACTTC. Protein: CASSPLAGGHYEQYF.

The chain links TRBV7-7 to TRBJ2-1; no firm D call. The CDR3 covers 15 residues. Germline V gene sequence: CDR1 SSHAT, CDR2 FNYEAQ (reference sequence). V was cut by 2 bases and J by 5 bases, with 13 bases left in between. The CDR3 reads CASSLSLVEHNEQFF. CDR3 coding DNA: TGTGCCAGCAGCTTAAGCTTGGTGGAACACAATGAGCAGTTCTTC.

The chain uses TRBV6-1 and TRBJ2-3; weak D call: TRBD1 (5 bases). The CDR3 consists of 15 residues. Germline CDR1 MNHNS, CDR2 SASEGT. Trimming stripped 3 bases from V and 4 bases from J, with 14 bases between. The CDR3 DNA is TGTGCCAGCAGTGACTGGGGCAGCTCGGCAGATACGCAGTATTTT. The encoded protein is CASSDWGSSADTQYF.

The V and J genes are TRBV18 and TRBJ2-5; D gene ambiguous. The ends were cut back, 1 base at V and 9 bases at J, with 18 bases in the middle. CDR1 and CDR2 (germline): KGHSH, LQKENI. The CDR3 spans 15 residues. The CDR3, as DNA: TGTGCCAGCTCACCACGTTTGGGCCCACCGCAGGCCCAGTACTTC. Translating gives CASSPRLGPPQAQYF.

The chain joins TRBV7-9 to TRBJ1-1; 9 nucleotides line up with TRBD1. Germline V gene sequence: CDR1 SEHNR, CDR2 FQNEAQ (reference sequence). The CDR3 contains 16 residues. The V segment lost 5 bases and the J segment 1 base; nucleotides outside the gene matches: 8. CDR3 protein: CASSPRQGGRNTEAFF. The CDR3 DNA reads TGTGCCAGCAGCCCCCGACAGGGGGGTAGGAACACTGAAGCTTTCTTT. Together with reference TRBV7-9 and TRBJ1-1, the CDR3 gives the full variable domain: DTGVSQNPRHKITKRGQNVTFRCDPISEHNRLYWYRQTLGQGPEFLTYFQNEAQLEKSRLLSDRFSAERPKGSFSTLEIQRTEQGDSAMYLCASSPRQGGRNTEAFFGQGTRLTVV.

The chain uses TRBV27 and TRBJ2-5; 7 bases map to TRBD1. CDR1 and CDR2 (germline): MNHEY, SMNVEV (reference sequence). The V gene end was trimmed by 5 bases and the J gene end by 2 bases; junction bases not matched to a gene: 5. CDR3 length: 14 residues. Here the CDR3 DNA reads TGTGCCAGCAGTCCTTTGGGACAGCAAGAGACCCAGTACTTC. It is translated as CASSPLGQQETQYF.

The chain recombines TRBV5-4 with TRBJ2-3; D not resolved. Germline V gene data show CDR1 as SGHNT and CDR2 as YYREEE (reference sequence). The CDR3 has 13 amino acids. Trimming left V 5 bases short and J 2 bases short, with 9 bases between. DNA of the CDR3: TGTGCCAGCAGTTTTAAACTCACAGATACGCAGTATTTT. Residues: CASSFKLTDTQYF.

V usage is TRBV6-4 and J usage is TRBJ1-4, with TRBD1 identical over 8 bases. Germline V gives CDR1 MRHNA, CDR2 SNTAGT. The CDR3 consists of 18 residues. J lost 5 bases, V lost 0 bases, and 11 bases had no gene match. CDR3 coding DNA: TGTGCCAGCAGTGACTCGAAAACGGCAGGGGGCGTCAATGAAAAACTGTTTTTT. As protein: CASSDSKTAGGVNEKLFF.

Note on this clone: A much larger clone is a single base away; this may be a read error. The chain carries TRBV30 and TRBJ1-5; D unclear. The length of the CDR3 is 12 residues. The germline V gene has CDR1 GTSNPN and CDR2 SVGIG (reference sequence). The germline V and J ends were trimmed by 2 bases and 5 bases, with 7 bases remaining between them. CDR3 sequence reads: CAWSSSYQPQHF. CDR3 nucleotide sequence: TGTGCCTGGAGTTCAAGTTATCAGCCCCAGCATTTT. Based on the CDR3 plus reference TRBV30 and TRBJ1-5, the full variable domain is SQTIHQWPATLVQPVGSPLSLECTVEGTSNPNLYWYRQAAGRGLQLLFYSVGIGQISSEVPQNLSASRPQDRQFILSSKKLLLSDSGFYLCAWSSSYQPQHFGDGTRLSIL.

In its sample, this clone was seen a few times. This sequence joins TRBV12-2 and TRBJ2-1; no DNA check was done on the table's D call, TRBD2. TRBV12-2 counts as a pseudogene. The CDR3 is 17 residues long. The CDR3 spells CASRAELARGSYNEQFF. In DNA form, the CDR3 reads TGTGCAAGTCGCGCCGAACTAGCGCGAGGGTCCTACAATGAGCAGTTCTTC.

The chain recombines TRBV7-7 with TRBJ2-7, with D unclear. The CDR3 is 13 residues long. CDR1 is SSHAT and CDR2 is FNYEAQ in the germline V gene (reference sequence). V lost 5 bases and J 1 base, leaving 9 bases between the germline ends. Written as DNA, the CDR3 is TGTGCCAGCAGCCATTGGTCATCCTACGAGCAGTACTTC. This encodes CASSHWSSYEQYF.

This clone was seen ten or more times. The chain has TRBV7-8 and TRBJ1-1; the D is unclear. The CDR3 is 17 residues long. In germline, CDR1 is SGHVS, CDR2 FQNEAQ. The V end was cut by 5 bases, the J end by 0 bases, with 19 bases between. CDR3 region: CASSNSGLSSMNTEAFF. DNA of the CDR3: TGTGCCAGCAGCAACAGTGGCCTATCTTCGATGAACACTGAAGCTTTCTTT.

This chain links TRBV7-9 with TRBJ1-1, with a tentative D call TRBD1 (5 bases). Germline V lookup: CDR1 SEHNR, CDR2 FQNEAQ (reference sequence). The CDR3 spans 14 residues. V was trimmed by 5 bases and J by 1 base, leaving 11 bases between them. The CDR3 spells CASSIIQANTEAFF. The CDR3 region has the DNA TGTGCCAGCAGCATAATACAGGCGAACACTGAAGCTTTCTTT.

This chain links TRBV6-6 with TRBJ2-2, with TRBD1 matching over 7 bases. This CDR3 is 15 amino acids long. The ends lost 0 bases at V and 7 bases at J; junction bases unmatched: 5. From germline, CDR1 is MNHNY and CDR2 SVGAGI (reference sequence). This chain's CDR3 is CASSYSKGGGGELFF. In nucleotides, the CDR3 is TGTGCCAGCAGTTACTCGAAAGGGGGCGGCGGGGAGCTGTTTTTT.

As to this clone: The same CDR3 arises from other DNA sequences in this sample as well. The chain recombines TRBV9 with TRBJ2-7; TRBD1 is a possible D gene (6 bases). Trimming shortened V by 0 bases and J by 2 bases, and 9 bases separated the two germline ends. Germline V lookup: CDR1 SGDLS, CDR2 YYNGEE. The CDR3 extends over 14 amino acids. CDR3 in amino acids: CASSVATGPYEQYF. As DNA, the CDR3 is TGTGCCAGCAGCGTAGCGACAGGTCCCTACGAGCAGTACTTC.

This chain links TRBV28 with TRBJ2-7; the match to TRBD2 covers 8 bases. V was pared by 10 bases and J by 7 bases, with 15 bases of the junction left unmatched. Germline values: CDR1 MDHEN, CDR2 SYDVKM. CDR3 length: 14 amino acids. The CDR3, as DNA: TGTGCCATCCAACGGGGAGCGGGAGCTCGGGAGCAGTACTTC. It codes for CAIQRGAGAREQYF.

As concerns this clone: With a much larger clone just one base away, this may be a read error. Other nucleotide sequences in the sample specify the same CDR3. The V and J genes are TRBV6-5 and TRBJ1-2, with TRBD1 identical over 7 bases. The J segment lost 3 bases and the V segment lost 5 bases, leaving 3 bases of the junction unmatched. Germline CDR1 and CDR2: MNHEY and SVGAGI. The CDR3 spans 13 residues. The DNA for the CDR3 is TGTGCCAGCAGTCCTACAGGGGACTATGGCTACACCTTC. Translating gives CASSPTGDYGYTF.

Only a few counts were recorded for this clone. The CDR3 DNA is TGTGCCTGGAGACAGGACAGTGAAAAACTGTTTTTT. Translating gives CAWRQDSEKLFF. The gene calls are TRBV30 and TRBJ1-4; D may be TRBD1 (6 bases). Germline CDR1 and CDR2: GTSNPN and SVGIG (reference sequence). The germline V and J ends were trimmed by 3 bases and 7 bases, with 9 bases remaining between them. The CDR3 is 12 amino acids.

The chain combines TRBV2 with TRBJ2-3, with D unresolved. CDR3 size: 12 residues. The V gene lost 3 bases and the J gene lost 7 bases, with 8 bases spanning the gap. Germline-derived CDR1 and CDR2 are SNHLY and FYNNEI. CDR3 nucleotides: TGTGCCAGCAGTGACCCCGCGTATACGCAGTATTTT. This codes for CASSDPAYTQYF.

V is TRBV28 and J is TRBJ1-1; the D gene is possibly TRBD1 (5 bases). Trimming removed 5 bases from V and 1 base from J, with 14 bases in between. The CDR3 consists of 15 residues. Germline V lookup: CDR1 MDHEN, CDR2 SYDVKM. CDR3: CASSPPTGPNTEAFF. CDR3 in DNA: TGTGCCAGCAGTCCACCAACAGGACCGAACACTGAAGCTTTCTTT.